The 24 T cell receptor beta chains given below trace back to one sample, sequenced in a study of radiotherapy plus CTLA-4 blockade in lung cancer. Measured with immunoSEQ multiplex PCR; TCRdb has only the in-frame clones, and not every one. The sample lists 45,000 to 60,000 clones, about 76% occurring once. Sequenced here: peripheral blood, sampled from a patient treated with radiotherapy plus ipilimumab. The receptors originated from a human donor with non-small cell lung cancer who had a complete response to radiotherapy plus ipilimumab.

CDR3 region: CASSQEGGAGANVLTF. CDR3 nucleotides: TGCGCCAGCAGCCAAGAGGGGGGTGCTGGGGCCAACGTCCTGACTTTC. The rearrangement links TRBV4-3 to TRBJ2-6; D perhaps matches TRBD2 (6 bases). The ends were cut back, 0 bases at V and 2 bases at J, with 8 bases in the middle. CDR1 and CDR2 (germline): LGHNA, YSLEER. The CDR3 extends over 16 amino acids.

The rearrangement joins TRBV20-1 to TRBJ1-2, with unresolved D. This CDR3 spans 9 amino acids. Germline lookup yields CDR1 DFQATT and CDR2 SNEGSKA (reference sequence). The CDR3 DNA reads as TGCACTAGCAACTATGGCTACACCTTC. This sequence encodes CTSNYGYTF.

The J gene is TRBJ2-1, the V gene TRBV4-1; D call uncertain. The CDR3 length is 17 residues. The V gene lost 0 bases and the J gene lost 4 bases, with 16 bases spanning the gap. Germline V lookup: CDR1 MGHRA, CDR2 YSYEKL. Here the CDR3 DNA reads TGCGCCAGCAGCCAAGAGTGGCCGCTAGTGGGTTACAATGAGCAGTTCTTC. This codes for CASSQEWPLVGYNEQFF.

The V and J genes are TRBV6-1 and TRBJ2-5; a weak D match, TRBD2 (6 bases). The J call may be mistaken, given a closer DNA end match to TRBJ2-7. The CDR3 runs to 14 residues. The germline CDR1 and CDR2 sequences are MNHNS and SASEGT. The CDR3 protein is CASRDPGVAYEQYF. The CDR3 DNA is TGTGCCAGCAGAGACCCGGGGGTGGCCTACGAGCAGTACTTC.

V gene TRBV4-1 combines with J gene TRBJ2-4, with 10 nucleotides matching TRBD2. In germline, CDR1 is MGHRA, CDR2 YSYEKL. With 0 bases clipped from V and 2 bases from J, the junction kept 10 bases outside the gene matches. The CDR3 runs to 19 residues. As DNA, the CDR3 is TGCGCCAGCAGCCAAGATCCAGCGGGGGGGGATGTTTCCAAAAACATTCAGTACTTC. It codes for CASSQDPAGGDVSKNIQYF.

The V and J genes are TRBV19 and TRBJ2-5; TRBD2 aligns across 9 bases. Germline CDR1 is LNHDA and CDR2 is SQIVND (reference sequence). V gave up 3 bases and J gave up 5 bases; unmatched junction bases: 7. The CDR3 totals 15 residues. CDR3 sequence reads: CASSITSGRFETQYF. The CDR3 coding sequence is TGTGCCAGTAGTATTACAAGCGGGAGGTTTGAGACCCAGTACTTC.

V and J are TRBV18 and TRBJ2-6; a weak D match, TRBD1 (6 bases). The V end was cut by 3 bases, the J end by 0 bases, with 15 bases between. The CDR3 totals 18 residues. Germline V gene lookup returns CDR1 KGHSH and CDR2 LQKENI. The CDR3 spells CASSPQGPFNSGANVLTF. In nucleotides, the CDR3 is TGTGCCAGCTCACCCCAGGGGCCCTTTAACTCTGGGGCCAACGTCCTGACTTTC.

The chain uses TRBV15 and TRBJ2-3; TRBD2 aligns across 7 bases. V lost 4 bases and J lost 4; bases outside the gene matches: 5. The CDR3 is 14 residues long. CDR1 and CDR2 (germline): LNHNV, YYDKDF (reference sequence). Here the CDR3 DNA reads TGTGCCACCAGCATAGGACTAGGGTCAGATACGCAGTATTTT. Encoded protein: CATSIGLGSDTQYF.

The chain joins TRBV27 to TRBJ1-6, with 10 bases matching TRBD1. Germline V gene data show CDR1 as MNHEY and CDR2 as SMNVEV (reference sequence). V lost 2 bases to trimming and J lost 0 bases; unmatched junction nucleotides: 10. The CDR3 spans 20 residues. CDR3: CASSLGDRGYISSYNSPLHF. For the CDR3, the DNA is TGTGCCAGCAGTTTAGGGGACAGGGGCTATATATCCTCCTATAATTCACCCCTCCACTTT.

This chain uses TRBV19 with TRBJ1-3; no definite D call. Germline V lookup: CDR1 LNHDA, CDR2 SQIVND (reference sequence). Between the trimmed V and J ends, which lost 4 bases and 0 bases, there was a span of 7 bases. CDR3 length: 14 amino acids. The CDR3 coding sequence is TGTGCCAGTAGTAAATCCAGCTCTGGAAACACCATATATTTT. It translates to CASSKSSSGNTIYF.

This chain connects TRBV6-1 to TRBJ1-2, with 7 bases fitting TRBD1. CDR3 length: 14 amino acids. The germline V gene has CDR1 MNHNS and CDR2 SASEGT. The J segment lost 0 bases and the V segment lost 4 bases, leaving 2 bases of the junction unmatched. CDR3 loop: CASSGQGANYGYTF. CDR3 nucleotides: TGTGCCAGCAGTGGACAGGGAGCTAACTATGGCTACACCTTC.

This rearrangement joins TRBV7-2 to TRBJ2-1, with TRBD2 as a possible D gene (5 bases). Germline V gives CDR1 SGHTA, CDR2 FQGNSA. The CDR3 contains 14 residues. Trimming shortened V by 3 bases and J by 7 bases, and 13 bases separated the two germline ends. The CDR3 loop reads CASSFPRGNNEQFF. DNA of the CDR3: TGTGCCAGCAGCTTTCCTCGGGGAAATAATGAGCAGTTCTTC.

In this sample, this clone turned up a few times. The genes are TRBV6-6 and TRBJ1-1, with D possibly matching TRBD1 (5 bases). The CDR3 spans 12 residues. Trimming took 7 bases from V and 1 from J, leaving 7 bases between them. Germline V gene data show CDR1 as MNHNY and CDR2 as SVGAGI (reference sequence). The CDR3 region has the DNA TGTGCCAGCAAAACAGGGAACACTGAAGCTTTCTTT. Protein sequence: CASKTGNTEAFF.

The chain employs TRBV7-6 and TRBJ1-4; 7 bases line up with TRBD1. The CDR3 is 15 residues long. Germline V gene sequence: CDR1 SGHVS, CDR2 FNYEAQ. V trimming: 5 bases; J trimming: 7 bases; junction bases outside the gene matches: 10. DNA of the CDR3: TGTGCCAGCAGCGAACTTGGGACAGTTGGTGAAAAACTGTTTTTT. Protein: CASSELGTVGEKLFF.

This clone has a handful of counts. The V gene is TRBV19, the J gene TRBJ1-5; 9 nucleotides line up with TRBD1. The trim removed 1 base at V and 7 bases at J, leaving 8 bases unmatched. Germline V gene lookup returns CDR1 LNHDA and CDR2 SQIVND (reference sequence). The CDR3 length is 16 residues. This CDR3 reads CASSIALGQGDQPQHF. In nucleotides, the CDR3 is TGTGCCAGTAGTATAGCTCTGGGACAGGGAGACCAGCCCCAGCATTTT.

The chain has TRBV11-2 and TRBJ1-5, with TRBD1 identical over 9 bases. The germline V gene has CDR1 SGHAT and CDR2 FQNNGV. J was trimmed by 1 base and V by 3 bases; bases with no gene match: 1. The CDR3 has 15 residues. CDR3 sequence (DNA): TGTGCCAGCAGCTTGGGGACAGGGAGCAATCAGCCCCAGCATTTT. This sequence encodes CASSLGTGSNQPQHF.

Points on this clone: The conserved final phenylalanine or tryptophan is absent from the CDR3, which likely points to a read error. The chain has TRBV30 and TRBJ1-6; D might be TRBD1 (5 bases). The CDR3 spans 16 residues. CDR1 and CDR2 from the germline V gene are GTSNPN and SVGIG (reference sequence). V lost 2 bases and J 7 bases, leaving 18 bases between the germline ends. For the CDR3, the DNA is TGTGCCTGGAGTTCGCCCTCAGGGCGCGGAAATTCACCCCTCCACCTT. It is translated as CAWSSPSGRGNSPLHL.

This chain connects TRBV7-2 to TRBJ2-5, with D perhaps matching TRBD1 (6 bases). Germline V CDR1 and CDR2: SGHTA, FQGNSA. The CDR3 has 14 residues. V dropped 5 bases and J dropped 3 bases, with 13 bases sitting between them. The CDR3 region is CASSIERTEETQYF. CDR3 nucleotides: TGTGCCAGCAGCATCGAACGGACAGAAGAGACCCAGTACTTC.

The chain carries TRBV29-1 and TRBJ1-2, with D unresolved. This CDR3 has 14 residues. The ends were cut back, 1 base at V and 4 bases at J, with 13 bases in the middle. Germline V gene lookup returns CDR1 SQVTM and CDR2 ANQGSEA. DNA of the CDR3: TGCAGCGTTGAAGGGGCACAGCCGGCCTATGGCTACACCTTC. Translation: CSVEGAQPAYGYTF.

V and J are TRBV2 and TRBJ2-1; TRBD2 agrees at 14 bases. This CDR3 comprises 16 residues. Looked up from germline, CDR1 is SNHLY and CDR2 is FYNNEI. V lost 6 bases, J lost 5 bases, and 6 bases stayed unmatched. The CDR3 protein is CASRMTSGGANNEQFF. As DNA, the CDR3 is TGTGCCAGCAGAATGACTAGCGGGGGGGCCAACAATGAGCAGTTCTTC.

In the case of this clone: At one boundary the junction diverges from the germline segment, which might be a read error. The V call is TRBV28, the J call TRBJ1-2, with D uncertain. Germline V gives CDR1 MDHEN, CDR2 SYDVKM. There are 13 residues in the CDR3. The CDR3 sequence: CASSPQTGYGIDF. Written as DNA, the CDR3 is TGTGCCAGCAGTCCGCAAACGGGTTACGGGATTGACTTC.

This sequence joins TRBV10-3 and TRBJ1-2; 7 bases align to TRBD1. The trim removed 6 bases at V and 8 bases at J, leaving 15 bases unmatched. This CDR3 contains 15 residues. Looked up from germline, CDR1 is ENHRY and CDR2 is SYGVKD. For the CDR3, the DNA is TGTGCCATCAGAGCGCAGACAGGGCTCTCTGACGGCTACACCTTC. This encodes CAIRAQTGLSDGYTF.

The chain has TRBV28 and TRBJ2-7; D possibly corresponds to TRBD2 (6 bases). Germline V lookup: CDR1 MDHEN, CDR2 SYDVKM. Trimming removed 8 bases at V and 3 bases at J, with 17 bases between. The CDR3 length is 14 residues. The CDR3 DNA reads TGTGCCAGCGGTGGGACTGATGCTAACTACGAGCAGTACTTC. As protein: CASGGTDANYEQYF. The whole variable domain, remainder taken from reference TRBV28 and TRBJ2-7, is DVKVTQSSRYLVKRTGEKVFLECVQDMDHENMFWYRQDPGLGLRLIYFSYDVKMKEKGDIPEGYSVSREKKERFSLILESASTNQTSMYLCASGGTDANYEQYFGPGTRLTVT.

The V gene is TRBV25-1, the J gene TRBJ1-3, with D possibly TRBD1 on 5 matching bases. Germline values: CDR1 MGHDK, CDR2 SYGVNS. Trimming removed 5 bases from V and 4 bases from J, with 12 bases in between. CDR3 length equals 14 residues. CDR3 DNA: TGTGCCAGCAGTTTCGGGGGATCCGGAAACACCATATATTTT. Protein: CASSFGGSGNTIYF.